This is a list of T cell receptor beta chains from one sample in a study of shared clonotypes between healthy human individuals. Repertoires were generated with immunoSEQ multiplex PCR, while TCRdb's copy carries only in-frame clones and drops some. The table includes 950,000 to 1,300,000 clones, about 75% detected once. The sequencing sample was made of memory CD4+ T cells sorted from blood. The receptors come from a man aged 18 to 30 in good health. The CDR3 runs from the conserved cysteine through the conserved F or W. A D gene is named only where the DNA matches it firmly. Clone sizes are given selectively: once, few, many, or a class where the clone is expanded.

d_gene: .
v_gene: TRBV5-4
j_gene: TRBJ1-6
abundance: .
CDR3aa: CASSLGTSSSYNSPLHF
CDR3nt: TGTGCCAGCAGCCTCGGGACATCAAGCTCCTATAATTCACCCCTCCACTTT

d_gene: .
v_gene: TRBV5-1
j_gene: TRBJ2-4
abundance: .
CDR3aa: CASSLVENIQYF
CDR3nt: TGCGCCAGCAGCTTGGTAGAAAACATTCAGTACTTC

d_gene: .
v_gene: TRBV19
j_gene: TRBJ2-3
abundance: few
CDR3aa: CASSDGVTDTQYF
CDR3nt: TGTGCCAGTAGTGACGGGGTCACAGATACGCAGTATTTT

d_gene: .
v_gene: TRBV4-3
j_gene: TRBJ1-2
abundance: few
CDR3aa: CASSPTTGGNYGYTF
CDR3nt: TGCGCCAGCAGCCCCACAACAGGAGGTAACTATGGCTACACCTTC

d_gene: .
v_gene: TRBV7-9
j_gene: TRBJ1-3
abundance: .
CDR3aa: CASSLAVGNSGNTIYF
CDR3nt: TGTGCCAGCAGCTTAGCGGTAGGAAACTCTGGAAACACCATATATTTT

d_gene: .
v_gene: TRBV21-1
j_gene: TRBJ2-7
abundance: .
CDR3aa: CASSNLRDRGYEQYF
CDR3nt: TGTGCCAGCAGCAACCTCCGGGACAGGGGTTACGAGCAGTACTTC

d_gene: TRBD1
v_gene: TRBV5-4
j_gene: TRBJ2-1
abundance: .
CDR3aa: CASSLTPGQGAGEQFF
CDR3nt: TGTGCCAGCAGCCTAACACCGGGACAGGGGGCGGGTGAGCAGTTCTTC

d_gene: .
v_gene: TRBV15
j_gene: TRBJ2-2
abundance: .
CDR3aa: CATSNPSNTGELFF
CDR3nt: TGTGCCACCAGCAACCCCTCGAACACCGGGGAGCTGTTTTTT

d_gene: .
v_gene: TRBV7-2
j_gene: TRBJ1-5
abundance: .
CDR3aa: CASSLAGVTNQPQHF
CDR3nt: TGTGCCAGCAGCTTAGCAGGGGTCACCAATCAGCCCCAGCATTTT

d_gene: .
v_gene: TRBV5-6
j_gene: TRBJ2-7
abundance: few
CDR3aa: CASSRPGDSYEQYF
CDR3nt: TGTGCCAGCAGCCGTCCCGGGGATTCCTACGAGCAGTACTTC

d_gene: TRBD1
v_gene: TRBV4-1
j_gene: TRBJ1-4
abundance: .
CDR3aa: CASSQGWTGGEKLFF
CDR3nt: TGCGCCAGCAGCCAAGGCTGGACAGGGGGTGAAAAACTGTTTTTT

d_gene: .
v_gene: TRBV19
j_gene: TRBJ2-7
abundance: .
CDR3aa: CASSIADRAYEQYF
CDR3nt: TGTGCCAGTAGTATAGCCGACAGAGCCTACGAGCAGTACTTC

d_gene: TRBD2
v_gene: TRBV4-3
j_gene: TRBJ2-1
abundance: .
CDR3aa: CASSQPSFWGGSYEQFF
CDR3nt: TGCGCCAGCAGCCAGCCATCTTTTTGGGGGGGTTCGTATGAGCAGTTCTTC

d_gene: TRBD1
v_gene: TRBV5-4
j_gene: TRBJ1-2
abundance: .
CDR3aa: CASSPYRGEYYGYTF
CDR3nt: TGTGCCAGCAGCCCCTACAGGGGGGAATACTATGGCTACACCTTC

d_gene: .
v_gene: TRBV20-1
j_gene: TRBJ1-5
abundance: .
CDR3aa: CSGGNQPQHF
CDR3nt: TGCAGTGGAGGCAATCAGCCCCAGCATTTT

d_gene: .
v_gene: TRBV28
j_gene: TRBJ1-6
abundance: .
CDR3aa: CASRTTGYNSPLHF
CDR3nt: TGTGCCAGCAGGACCACAGGGTATAATTCACCCCTCCACTTT

d_gene: TRBD2
v_gene: TRBV19
j_gene: TRBJ2-1
abundance: few
CDR3aa: CASSVSGTRYNEQFF
CDR3nt: TGTGCCAGTAGTGTATCCGGGACTAGATACAATGAGCAGTTCTTC

d_gene: .
v_gene: TRBV6-1
j_gene: TRBJ2-2
abundance: .
CDR3aa: CASRSWAGELFF
CDR3nt: TGTGCCAGCCGATCCTGGGCCGGGGAGCTGTTTTTT

d_gene: TRBD1
v_gene: TRBV7-9
j_gene: TRBJ2-1
abundance: once
CDR3aa: CASSLTPGTGRAYEQFF
CDR3nt: TGTGCCAGCAGCCTCACCCCCGGGACAGGGAGGGCTTATGAGCAGTTCTTC

d_gene: .
v_gene: TRBV7-2
j_gene: TRBJ1-2
abundance: .
CDR3aa: CASSSHYGYTF
CDR3nt: TGTGCCAGCAGTTCCCACTATGGCTACACCTTC

d_gene: .
v_gene: TRBV2
j_gene: TRBJ2-6
abundance: .
CDR3aa: CASSEASGAGANVLTF
CDR3nt: TGTGCCAGCAGTGAAGCGTCGGGGGCTGGGGCCAACGTCCTGACTTTC

d_gene: TRBD1
v_gene: TRBV19
j_gene: TRBJ1-5
abundance: .
CDR3aa: CASSPLFRQGSNQPQHF
CDR3nt: TGTGCCAGTAGTCCCCTTTTTAGACAGGGAAGCAATCAGCCCCAGCATTTT

d_gene: .
v_gene: TRBV7-2
j_gene: TRBJ2-7
abundance: .
CDR3aa: CASSLPQLYEQYF
CDR3nt: TGTGCCAGCAGCTTACCACAGCTCTACGAGCAGTACTTC

d_gene: .
v_gene: TRBV29-1
j_gene: TRBJ2-2
abundance: .
CDR3aa: CSVEPRQAGELFF
CDR3nt: TGCAGCGTTGAACCTCGACAGGCCGGGGAGCTGTTTTTT

d_gene: .
v_gene: TRBV19
j_gene: TRBJ1-5
abundance: .
CDR3aa: CASSISGNSNQPQHF
CDR3nt: TGTGCCAGTAGTATCTCTGGTAATAGCAATCAGCCCCAGCATTTT

d_gene: .
v_gene: TRBV7-9
j_gene: TRBJ2-5
abundance: .
CDR3aa: CASSLVKKWALGIPETQYF
CDR3nt: TGTGCCAGCAGCTTAGTGAAAAAGTGGGCATTGGGTATTCCGGAGACCCAGTACTTC

d_gene: TRBD1
v_gene: TRBV18
j_gene: TRBJ2-7
abundance: once
CDR3aa: CASRGQVHYEQYF
CDR3nt: TGTGCCAGCCGGGGACAGGTGCACTACGAGCAGTACTTC

d_gene: TRBD1
v_gene: TRBV9
j_gene: TRBJ2-2
abundance: .
CDR3aa: CASSVRGTGVTGELFF
CDR3nt: TGTGCCAGCAGCGTGCGGGGGACAGGGGTCACCGGGGAGCTGTTTTTT

d_gene: .
v_gene: TRBV5-1
j_gene: TRBJ1-4
abundance: .
CDR3aa: CASSPGSQNEKLFF
CDR3nt: TGCGCCAGCAGCCCCGGCTCCCAGAATGAAAAACTGTTTTTT

d_gene: TRBD1
v_gene: TRBV29-1
j_gene: TRBJ2-7
abundance: .
CDR3aa: CSVEGQGAGEQYF
CDR3nt: TGCAGCGTTGAGGGACAGGGGGCTGGCGAGCAGTACTTC

d_gene: .
v_gene: TRBV10-3
j_gene: TRBJ2-7
abundance: .
CDR3aa: CAISDPDRSYEQYF
CDR3nt: TGTGCCATCAGTGACCCCGACAGATCCTACGAGCAGTACTTC

d_gene: TRBD1
v_gene: TRBV2
j_gene: TRBJ1-5
abundance: few
CDR3aa: CASSLGQGRVSNQPQHF
CDR3nt: TGTGCCAGCAGTCTTGGACAGGGAAGGGTTAGCAATCAGCCCCAGCATTTT

d_gene: TRBD1
v_gene: TRBV25-1
j_gene: TRBJ2-7
abundance: .
CDR3aa: CASSEPKQGKQYF
CDR3nt: TGTGCCAGCAGTGAACCTAAACAGGGGAAGCAGTACTTC

d_gene: .
v_gene: TRBV7-2
j_gene: TRBJ2-5
abundance: few
CDR3aa: CASSLGPQETQYF
CDR3nt: TGTGCCAGCAGCCTGGGCCCACAAGAGACCCAGTACTTC

d_gene: TRBD1
v_gene: TRBV6-5
j_gene: TRBJ1-4
abundance: .
CDR3aa: CASSGNRGVNEKLFF
CDR3nt: TGTGCCAGCAGCGGAAACAGGGGCGTTAATGAAAAACTGTTTTTT

d_gene: .
v_gene: TRBV2
j_gene: TRBJ2-1
abundance: .
CDR3aa: CASSAYNEQFF
CDR3nt: TGTGCCAGCAGTGCATACAATGAGCAGTTCTTC

d_gene: .
v_gene: TRBV10-3
j_gene: TRBJ2-1
abundance: .
CDR3aa: CASGLGYNEQFF
CDR3nt: TGTGCCTCCGGACTCGGGTACAATGAGCAGTTCTTC

d_gene: TRBD2
v_gene: TRBV29-1
j_gene: TRBJ2-7
abundance: many
CDR3aa: CSVEGPTSSSGTYEQYF
CDR3nt: TGCAGCGTTGAAGGCCCCACCTCAAGTAGCGGGACGTACGAGCAGTACTTC

d_gene: .
v_gene: TRBV2
j_gene: TRBJ1-6
abundance: few
CDR3aa: CASTVDGPNSPLHF
CDR3nt: TGTGCCAGCACCGTCGACGGACCTAATTCACCCCTCCACTTT

d_gene: .
v_gene: TRBV7-2
j_gene: TRBJ1-5
abundance: .
CDR3aa: CASSLIVGGNQPQHF
CDR3nt: TGTGCCAGCAGCTTAATTGTTGGGGGGAATCAGCCCCAGCATTTT

d_gene: TRBD2
v_gene: TRBV7-2
j_gene: TRBJ2-2
abundance: .
CDR3aa: CASSLQSGGHGELFF
CDR3nt: TGTGCCAGCAGCTTACAGTCGGGAGGTCACGGGGAGCTGTTTTTT

d_gene: TRBD2
v_gene: TRBV7-3
j_gene: TRBJ2-1
abundance: few
CDR3aa: CASSPGTTSYNEQFF
CDR3nt: TGTGCCAGCAGCCCCGGGACTACGTCCTACAATGAGCAGTTCTTC

d_gene: .
v_gene: TRBV2
j_gene: TRBJ2-3
abundance: .
CDR3aa: CASSVNTPTTDTQYF
CDR3nt: TGTGCCAGCAGTGTTAACACCCCAACCACAGATACGCAGTATTTT

d_gene: TRBD2
v_gene: TRBV6-5
j_gene: TRBJ2-2
abundance: .
CDR3aa: CASSYSRLAGTGELFF
CDR3nt: TGTGCCAGCAGTTACTCAAGACTAGCGGGCACCGGGGAGCTGTTTTTT

d_gene: .
v_gene: TRBV5-1
j_gene: TRBJ1-3
abundance: .
CDR3aa: CASSLRQSSGNTIYF
CDR3nt: TGCGCCAGCAGCTTGAGACAGTCCTCTGGAAACACCATATATTTT

d_gene: .
v_gene: TRBV7-2
j_gene: TRBJ1-2
abundance: few
CDR3aa: CASSLGQGSVYYGYTF
CDR3nt: TGTGCCAGCAGCTTAGGTCAGGGGTCTGTATACTATGGCTACACCTTC

d_gene: .
v_gene: TRBV18
j_gene: TRBJ2-3
abundance: .
CDR3aa: CASSPLTNTRTDTQYF
CDR3nt: TGTGCCAGCTCACCTTTGACCAACACCCGCACAGATACGCAGTATTTT

d_gene: .
v_gene: TRBV7-9
j_gene: TRBJ2-3
abundance: .
CDR3aa: CASSRRETDTQYF
CDR3nt: TGTGCCAGCAGCCGCCGGGAAACAGATACGCAGTATTTT

d_gene: TRBD1
v_gene: TRBV4-1
j_gene: TRBJ1-4
abundance: .
CDR3aa: CASRPLPRDSVNEKLFF
CDR3nt: TGCGCCAGCAGGCCCCTACCCCGGGACAGCGTTAATGAAAAACTGTTTTTT

d_gene: .
v_gene: TRBV15
j_gene: TRBJ1-1
abundance: .
CDR3aa: CATSPRGGNTEAFF
CDR3nt: TGTGCCACCAGCCCCCGGGGGGGGAACACTGAAGCTTTCTTT

d_gene: .
v_gene: TRBV14
j_gene: TRBJ2-3
abundance: .
CDR3aa: CASGGNADTQYF
CDR3nt: TGTGCCAGCGGGGGGAACGCAGATACGCAGTATTTT

d_gene: TRBD1
v_gene: TRBV2
j_gene: TRBJ1-2
abundance: .
CDR3aa: CASNDRPGQPYGYTF
CDR3nt: TGTGCCAGCAACGATAGACCGGGACAGCCCTATGGCTACACCTTC

d_gene: .
v_gene: TRBV19
j_gene: TRBJ1-4
abundance: .
CDR3aa: CASSITRNSGEKLFF
CDR3nt: TGTGCCAGTAGTATAACCCGGAACTCGGGAGAAAAACTGTTTTTT